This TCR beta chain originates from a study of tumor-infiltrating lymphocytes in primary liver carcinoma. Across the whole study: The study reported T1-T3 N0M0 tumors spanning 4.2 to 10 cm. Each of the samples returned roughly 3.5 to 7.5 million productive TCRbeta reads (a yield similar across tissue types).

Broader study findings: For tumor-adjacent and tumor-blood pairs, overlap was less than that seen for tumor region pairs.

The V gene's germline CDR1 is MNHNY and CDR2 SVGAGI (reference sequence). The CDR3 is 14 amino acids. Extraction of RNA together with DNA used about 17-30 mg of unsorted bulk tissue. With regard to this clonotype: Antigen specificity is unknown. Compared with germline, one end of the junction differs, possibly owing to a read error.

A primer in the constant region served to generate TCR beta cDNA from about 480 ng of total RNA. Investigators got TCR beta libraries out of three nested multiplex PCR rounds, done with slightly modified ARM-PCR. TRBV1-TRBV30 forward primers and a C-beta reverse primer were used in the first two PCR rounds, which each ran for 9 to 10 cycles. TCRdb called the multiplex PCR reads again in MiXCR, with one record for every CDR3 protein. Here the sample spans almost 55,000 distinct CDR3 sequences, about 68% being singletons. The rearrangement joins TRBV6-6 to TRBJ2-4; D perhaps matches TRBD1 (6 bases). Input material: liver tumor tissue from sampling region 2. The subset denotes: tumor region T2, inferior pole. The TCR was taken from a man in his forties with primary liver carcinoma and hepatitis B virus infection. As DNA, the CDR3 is TGTGCCAGCGGTTCCTTGACAGGAGGAAACATTCAGTGCTTC. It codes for CASGSLTGGNIQCF.